This passage covers 16 T cell receptor beta chains from one sample sequenced in a study of blood T cell repertoires in COVID-19. Sequencing used immunoSEQ multiplex PCR; TCRdb keeps in-frame clones, though not all of them. This sample has roughly 30,000 clones; roughly 85% occur once, and the top ten carry 6.5% to 7.5%. Sequencing was carried out using peripheral blood. The receptors come from a man aged 55 to 70 with active COVID-19.

In its sample, this clone was seen once. The chain has TRBV5-6 and TRBJ1-4, with TRBD1 matching 8 bases. Germline CDR1 and CDR2: SGHDT and YYEEEE. The CDR3 extends over 15 amino acids. The junction had 5 bases not matched to a gene; V was cut back by 2 bases and J by 5 bases. DNA for the CDR3: TGTGCCAGCAGCTTCGGGACAGGACGAAATGAAAAACTGTTTTTT. Its translation is CASSFGTGRNEKLFF.

This clone has more than one count but fewer than ten. The genes are TRBV11-1 and TRBJ2-1; D is perhaps TRBD2 (5 bases). Looked up from germline, CDR1 is SGHAT and CDR2 is FQDESV (reference sequence). The CDR3 is 13 residues long. V shed 5 bases and J shed 4 bases, with 9 bases lying between them. The CDR3 sequence is CASSPTTYNEQFF. The CDR3 DNA is TGTGCCAGCAGCCCGACTACTTACAATGAGCAGTTCTTC.

The CDR3 DNA reads as TGTGCCAGCAGCAAAGCTAGGACAGGGTTCTTCCCCTACAATGAGCAGTTCTTC. Translation gives CASSKARTGFFPYNEQFF. The V and J genes are TRBV21-1 and TRBJ2-1; the D call in the table, TRBD1, was not verified against the DNA. TRBV21-1 is reported as a pseudogene. The CDR3 runs 18 residues.

This clone was recorded a few times. J is TRBJ2-2 and V is TRBV7-9; 8 bases are shared with TRBD2. CDR3 size: 16 residues. The trim removed 2 bases at V and 2 bases at J, leaving 4 bases unmatched. CDR1 and CDR2 (germline): SEHNR, FQNEAQ (reference sequence). CDR3 residues: CASSLSVAGNTGELFF. The CDR3 DNA reads TGTGCCAGCAGCTTATCGGTAGCGGGAAACACCGGGGAGCTGTTTTTT.

The chain couples TRBV28 to TRBJ1-5; D might be TRBD1 (5 bases). Trimming left V 8 bases short and J 7 bases short, with 18 bases between. Germline CDR1 MDHEN, CDR2 SYDVKM. There are 14 residues in the CDR3. The CDR3: CASRGGGTRQPQHF. The CDR3 DNA reads TGTGCCAGCCGTGGCGGGGGGACCAGGCAGCCCCAGCATTTT. Variable domain in full (rest from reference TRBV28 and TRBJ1-5): DVKVTQSSRYLVKRTGEKVFLECVQDMDHENMFWYRQDPGLGLRLIYFSYDVKMKEKGDIPEGYSVSREKKERFSLILESASTNQTSMYLCASRGGGTRQPQHFGDGTRLSIL.

The J gene is TRBJ2-3, the V gene TRBV6-6; 10 bases align to TRBD2. This CDR3 is built from 15 residues. Losses at the gene ends were 2 bases for V and 7 bases for J; bases not matched to a gene: 6. From germline, CDR1 is MNHNY and CDR2 SVGAGI (reference sequence). CDR3 loop: CASSYLAGVQNTQYF. The CDR3, as DNA: TGTGCCAGCAGTTACCTAGCGGGAGTTCAAAATACGCAGTATTTT.

This sequence joins TRBV20-1 and TRBJ2-1; TRBD2 agrees at 8 bases. This CDR3 is built from 14 residues. Trimming took 3 bases from V and 7 from J; bases not matched to a gene: 8. Per the germline V gene, CDR1 is DFQATT and CDR2 is SNEGSKA (reference sequence). This CDR3 reads CSASRTSPLNEQFF. For the CDR3, the DNA is TGCAGTGCTAGTCGGACTAGCCCCCTTAATGAGCAGTTCTTC.

V gene TRBV2 combines with J gene TRBJ2-7; possible D gene TRBD2, 6 bases. This CDR3 contains 13 residues. Germline assignment: CDR1 SNHLY and CDR2 FYNNEI. V dropped 5 bases and J dropped 4 bases, with 12 bases sitting between them. CDR3 coding DNA: TGTGCCAGCAGTCCGCTGGAGGGGTACGAGCAGTACTTC. It yields the protein CASSPLEGYEQYF. The full variable domain, its missing parts supplied by reference TRBV2 and TRBJ2-7, is EPEVTQTPSHQVTQMGQEVILRCVPISNHLYFYWYRQILGQKVEFLVSFYNNEISEKSEIFDDQFSVERPDGSNFTLKIRSTKLEDSAMYFCASSPLEGYEQYFGPGTRLTVT.

This sequence joins TRBV6-5 and TRBJ2-1; 7 nucleotides align to TRBD2. Germline V lookup: CDR1 MNHEY, CDR2 SVGAGI. Germline trimming cut 8 bases from V and 7 bases from J; bases unmatched to any gene: 14. The CDR3 has 15 amino acids. CDR3 DNA sequence: TGTGCCAGCGGGTTTCTGAGCGGGGAACTTAATGAGCAGTTCTTC. Encoded protein: CASGFLSGELNEQFF.

The rearrangement joins TRBV6-4 to TRBJ2-1; 11 positions match TRBD2. V gave up 4 bases and J gave up 7 bases; unmatched junction bases: 3. The CDR3 spans 14 residues. Germline V CDR1 and CDR2: MRHNA, SNTAGT. As DNA, the CDR3 is TGTGCCAGCAGTGTCCTAGCGGGAGGAAATGAGCAGTTCTTC. Translated, it gives CASSVLAGGNEQFF.

This chain links TRBV11-2 with TRBJ1-3; D ambiguous. The V end lost 1 base, the J end lost 1 base, and 8 bases lay between the germline ends. Germline loops: CDR1 SGHAT, CDR2 FQNNGV. CDR3 size: 15 residues. The CDR3 coding sequence is TGTGCCAGCAGCTTAGCGGTTACGTCTGGAAACACCATATATTTT. Translated: CASSLAVTSGNTIYF.

This clone was observed a single time. The V and J genes are TRBV7-2 and TRBJ2-7, with TRBD1 identical over 9 bases. Germline trimming cut 5 bases from V and 6 bases from J; bases unmatched to any gene: 8. The CDR3 covers 14 residues. Germline V gene lookup returns CDR1 SGHTA and CDR2 FQGNSA. CDR3 coding DNA: TGTGCCAGCAGCACCACAGGGGGCCTGGTCGAGCAGTACTTC. Its translation: CASSTTGGLVEQYF.

The rearrangement uses TRBV5-6 and TRBJ2-7; 10 nucleotides align to TRBD2. The CDR3 is made up of 15 amino acids. Trimming cost V 0 bases and J 4 bases; bases outside gene matches: 4. Germline assignment: CDR1 SGHDT and CDR2 YYEEEE. CDR3 DNA sequence: TGTGCCAGCAGCTTGGAGGTGACTAGCGGGTACGAGCAGTACTTC. Translating gives CASSLEVTSGYEQYF.

The chain recombines TRBV5-6 with TRBJ2-7; 10 nucleotides align to TRBD1. CDR3 size: 14 residues. Germline CDR1 SGHDT, CDR2 YYEEEE. V shed 8 bases and J 2 bases; nucleotides not matched to a gene: 7. CDR3 residues: CARIPGTGAYEQYF. The CDR3 DNA reads TGTGCCAGGATACCCGGGACAGGGGCCTACGAGCAGTACTTC.

This clone occurred once. The chain carries TRBV11-3 and TRBJ1-1, with D perhaps matching TRBD1 (6 bases). Germline CDR1 SGHNT, CDR2 YENEEA. The V gene lost 3 bases and the J gene lost 0 bases, with 8 bases spanning the gap. There are 14 residues in the CDR3. DNA for the CDR3: TGTGCCAGCAGCTTGGACAGTTTGAACACTGAAGCTTTCTTT. It translates to CASSLDSLNTEAFF.

The V and J genes are TRBV11-2 and TRBJ2-1; no firm D call. Germline V CDR1 and CDR2: SGHAT, FQNNGV. V gave up 3 bases and J gave up 1 base, with 4 bases separating them. The CDR3 consists of 13 residues. In DNA, the CDR3 is TGTGCCAGCAGCTTCCTATCCTACAATGAGCAGTTCTTC. Translating it yields CASSFLSYNEQFF.